This is a list of T cell receptor delta chains from one sample in a study of human gamma delta and Vdelta1 T cells. With CATT, TCRdb re-called clones from the PCR reads. The table lists some 1,400 delta-chain clones, approximately 40% of them singletons. Sequenced material: Vdelta1 gamma-delta T cells from blood. These receptors all come from a human donor in good health. CDR3s include the opening cysteine and the closing phenylalanine or tryptophan. A D gene is named only where the DNA matches it firmly. Size tells how often a clone was seen (once, few, many) or the class of an expanded clone, and some rows leave it out.

TRDV1	TRDJ1	few	NA	CALGELPAPLGSFGVYTDKLIF	TGTGCTCTTGGGGAACTCCCCGCCCCCCTTGGGTCTTTTGGAGTATACACCGATAAACTCATCTTT
TRDV1	TRDJ1	few	TRDD3	CALGLNITSRHPRLPYWGPLTDKLIF	TGTGCTCTTGGTTTAAATATAACTTCCCGTCATCCTAGACTCCCGTACTGGGGGCCACTAACCGATAAACTCATCTTT
TRDV1	TRDJ1	NA	NA	CALGASRFLPDIRGGTHTDKLIF	TGTGCTCTTGGGGCCTCTCGTTTCCTTCCTGATATCCGAGGGGGGACCCACACCGATAAACTCATCTTT
TRDV1	TRDJ1	NA	NA	CALGELVLPPGDKLIF	TGTGCTCTTGGGGAACTAGTGCTTCCCCCGGGGGATAAACTCATCTTT
TRDV1	TRDJ1	medium-sized	NA	CALGTKGASTPVLGHTDKLIF	TGTGCTCTTGGGACCAAAGGGGCCTCCACCCCCGTACTGGGCCACACCGATAAACTCATCTTT
TRDV1	TRDJ1	large	NA	CALGELRPGMTAFLRVLGIRRGATDKLIF	TGTGCTCTTGGGGAACTTAGACCAGGAATGACGGCCTTCCTACGAGTTCTGGGGATACGTAGGGGAGCCACCGATAAACTCATCTTT
TRDV1	TRDJ1	large	NA	CALGDLPFRGSDKLIF	TGTGCTCTTGGGGACCTCCCGTTCCGCGGGTCCGATAAACTCATCTTT
TRDV1	TRDJ1	large	TRDD3	CALLQTGGIPADKLIF	TGTGCTCTCCTTCAGACTGGGGGTATCCCAGCCGATAAACTCATCTTT
TRDV1	TRDJ1	large	TRDD3	CALGEGILPTPEVWGIPRRDQNTDKLIF	TGTGCTCTTGGGGAAGGCATTCTTCCTACCCCAGAAGTCTGGGGGATACCCAGGAGGGATCAAAACACCGATAAACTCATCTTT
TRDV1	TRDJ1	medium-sized	TRDD3	CALGELRWGIRYTDKLIF	TGTGCTCTTGGGGAACTTCGCTGGGGGATTCGTTACACCGATAAACTCATCTTT
TRDV1	TRDJ1	medium-sized	NA	CALGERYRYGNNTDKLIF	TGTGCTCTTGGGGAACGGTACCGGTACGGAAATAACACCGATAAACTCATCTTT
TRDV1	TRDJ1	medium-sized	TRDD3	CALGERPASLGTGGSLIF	TGTGCTCTTGGGGAACGCCCAGCTTCCCTTGGTACTGGGGGATCCCTCATCTTT
TRDV1	TRDJ1	NA	TRDD3	CALGEPIFPRSTGGYALAPGYTDKLIF	TGTGCTCTTGGGGAACCAATCTTCCCGAGGTCTACTGGGGGATACGCTCTGGCCCCCGGGTACACCGATAAACTCATCTTT
TRDV1	TRDJ1	large	NA	CALGDTARGRYNTDKLIF	TGTGCTCTTGGGGACACCGCTCGGGGGCGATATAACACCGATAAACTCATCTTT
TRDV1	TRDJ1	large	TRDD3	CALGENSFPAGWGIREGRPLYTDKLIF	TGTGCTCTTGGGGAAAACTCCTTCCCCGCGGGATGGGGGATACGCGAGGGACGACCTTTGTACACCGATAAACTCATCTTT
TRDV1	TRDJ1	large	TRDD3	CALGERPYPPYWGIDKLIF	TGTGCTCTTGGGGAACGGCCCTACCCTCCTTACTGGGGGATTGATAAACTCATCTTT